These 19 T cell receptor beta chains came from one sample sequenced in a study of T cell repertoires in cytomegalovirus infection. One entry per CDR3 protein results from TCRdb running MiXCR on the reads. The repertoire holds about 400,000 distinct CDR3 sequences, with around 18% as singletons. Specimen: PBMCs. These receptors were obtained from a human donor in good health (CMV status not recorded). Some clones in this sample may be carry-over from other donors' samples.

The table lists this clonotype with a few counts. The chain links TRBV28 to TRBJ2-3; the D is unclear. This CDR3 comprises 15 residues. Trimming cost V 3 bases and J 2 bases, with 12 bases left between them. Germline V lookup: CDR1 MDHEN, CDR2 SYDVKM. CDR3 sequence: CASSFRATITDTQYF. The CDR3 nucleotides are TGTGCCAGCAGTTTCCGGGCCACGATCACAGATACGCAGTATTTT. Looking up the rest from reference TRBV28 and TRBJ2-3 gives the full variable domain: DVKVTQSSRYLVKRTGEKVFLECVQDMDHENMFWYRQDPGLGLRLIYFSYDVKMKEKGDIPEGYSVSREKKERFSLILESASTNQTSMYLCASSFRATITDTQYFGPGTRLTVL.

This clonotype was counted between two and nine times. This rearrangement joins TRBV5-1 to TRBJ2-1, with unresolved D. Trimming stripped 0 bases from V and 2 bases from J, with 12 bases between. The CDR3 is 16 amino acids. The germline V gene has CDR1 SGHRS and CDR2 YFSETQ. CDR3 bases: TGCGCCAGCAGCTTGGACCCGGGCGGCGCCTACAATGAGCAGTTCTTC. Protein product: CASSLDPGGAYNEQFF.

The chain uses TRBV6-5 and TRBJ1-2; 7 positions match TRBD1. V gave up 4 bases and J gave up 7 bases; unmatched junction bases: 6. This CDR3 is built from 13 residues. In germline, CDR1 is MNHEY, CDR2 SVGAGI. CDR3 sequence: CASSSRQGIGYTF. In DNA form, the CDR3 reads TGTGCCAGCAGTTCCCGACAGGGTATTGGCTACACCTTC.

This rearrangement joins TRBV6-5 to TRBJ1-6; 11 nucleotides align to TRBD1. V dropped 6 bases and J dropped 9; count of bases not matched to a gene: 13. The CDR3 covers 17 residues. Germline V gene sequence: CDR1 MNHEY, CDR2 SVGAGI. CDR3 DNA sequence: TGTGCCAGCAGGTTACAAATTGGACAGGGGGCGCGTTCACCCCTCCACTTT. It codes for CASRLQIGQGARSPLHF.

The chain has TRBV20-1 and TRBJ2-7; TRBD2 matches at 8 bases. The CDR3 consists of 14 residues. Germline assignment: CDR1 DFQATT and CDR2 SNEGSKA (reference sequence). V dropped 3 bases and J dropped 3; count of bases not matched to a gene: 7. The CDR3 nucleotides read TGCAGTGCTAGTGATACTAGCGGAAACTACGAGCAGTACTTC. Its protein is CSASDTSGNYEQYF.

This clonotype was found many times. The V call is TRBV7-8, the J call TRBJ1-4; D possibly corresponds to TRBD1 (5 bases). The germline gives CDR1 SGHVS, CDR2 FQNEAQ. This CDR3 contains 14 residues. Trimming removed 5 bases from V and 8 bases from J, with 15 bases in between. The CDR3, as DNA: TGTGCCAGCAGCGCGGACACGGGGCGGGAAAAACTGTTTTTT. This encodes CASSADTGREKLFF. Filled out from reference TRBV7-8 and TRBJ1-4, the complete variable domain reads GAGVSQSPRYKVAKRGQDVALRCDPISGHVSLFWYQQALGQGPEFLTYFQNEAQLDKSGLPSDRFFAERPEGSVSTLKIQRTQQEDSAVYLCASSADTGREKLFFGSGTQLSVL.

This clonotype was seen a few times. The V and J genes are TRBV7-2 and TRBJ2-7; 12 bases fit TRBD2. V was pared by 5 bases and J by 9 bases, with 11 bases of the junction left unmatched. CDR1 is SGHTA and CDR2 is FQGNSA in the germline V gene. The CDR3 contains 15 residues. The CDR3 is CASSASPGLAGRQYF. CDR3 nucleotide sequence: TGTGCCAGCAGCGCCTCCCCGGGACTAGCGGGCAGGCAGTACTTC.

The rearrangement uses TRBV7-9 and TRBJ2-7, with a tentative D call TRBD2 (6 bases). This CDR3 has 14 residues. Germline assignment: CDR1 SEHNR and CDR2 FQNEAQ (reference sequence). The germline V and J ends were trimmed by 5 bases and 2 bases, with 13 bases remaining between them. The CDR3, as DNA: TGTGCCAGCAGCCCGGGACTGGGGGCCTACGAGCAGTACTTC. Residues: CASSPGLGAYEQYF.

This clonotype has a count of ten or more. CDR3 sequence (DNA): TGTGCCAGCAGTCGCCCCGGCAGGGTCCACGAGCAGTACTTC. It encodes CASSRPGRVHEQYF. This chain links TRBV7-2 with TRBJ2-7; perhaps TRBD1 as D (5 bases). V was clipped by 6 bases and J by 5 bases, with 17 bases between them. The CDR3 consists of 14 residues. Looked up from germline, CDR1 is SGHTA and CDR2 is FQGNSA.

This clonotype occurred many times. This sequence joins TRBV7-2 and TRBJ1-1; 8 bases line up with TRBD1. This CDR3 has 15 amino acids. Germline V lookup: CDR1 SGHTA, CDR2 FQGNSA. J lost 1 base, V lost 3 bases, and 4 bases had no gene match. CDR3 amino acids: CASSFGQGTNTEAFF. CDR3 nucleotide sequence: TGTGCCAGCAGCTTCGGACAGGGCACGAACACTGAAGCTTTCTTT. Full variable domain (remainder filled in from reference TRBV7-2 and TRBJ1-1): GAGVSQSPSNKVTEKGKDVELRCDPISGHTALYWYRQSLGQGLEFLIYFQGNSAPDKSGLPSDRFSAERTGGSVSTLTIQRTQQEDSAVYLCASSFGQGTNTEAFFGQGTRLTVV.

This sequence joins TRBV10-2 and TRBJ2-5; 7 bases line up with TRBD1. J was trimmed by 4 bases and V by 3 bases; bases with no gene match: 14. CDR3 length equals 17 residues. Germline lookup yields CDR1 WSHSY and CDR2 SAAADI. Here the CDR3 DNA reads TGCGCCAGCAGTGACCGAGGGGGCCTCCTCCGGGGAGAGACCCAGTACTTC. Protein: CASSDRGGLLRGETQYF.

The rearrangement uses TRBV4-1 and TRBJ2-3, with a weak D call TRBD2 (5 bases). This CDR3 comprises 15 residues. Germline CDR1 is MGHRA and CDR2 is YSYEKL. Trimming pared 1 base from V and 6 bases from J, leaving 14 bases between. CDR3 sequence: CASSQGERSQDTQYF. The CDR3 coding sequence is TGCGCCAGCAGCCAAGGGGAGCGGTCGCAGGATACGCAGTATTTT.

V usage is TRBV3-1 and J usage is TRBJ1-2, with TRBD1 matching over 7 bases. Germline-derived CDR1 and CDR2 are LGHDT and YNNKEL (reference sequence). V dropped 5 bases and J dropped 7; count of bases not matched to a gene: 7. The CDR3 has 13 residues. CDR3 nucleotides: TGTGCCAGCAGCTCAGGGGGGCAGATTGGCTACACCTTC. As protein: CASSSGGQIGYTF.

This clonotype was counted many times. V is TRBV7-9 and J is TRBJ2-1; unclear D gene. Trimming stripped 5 bases from V and 14 bases from J, with 16 bases between. The germline gives CDR1 SEHNR, CDR2 FQNEAQ (reference sequence). CDR3 length: 12 amino acids. CDR3 coding DNA: TGTGCCAGCAGCGTCGGTCCCTCCCTAGAGTTCTTC. Translation gives CASSVGPSLEFF.

This clonotype showed up just a few times. The chain employs TRBV5-1 and TRBJ1-5; a possible D gene is TRBD1 (6 bases). The V end lost 4 bases, the J end lost 11 bases, and 16 bases lay between the germline ends. The germline V gene has CDR1 SGHRS and CDR2 YFSETQ. This CDR3 comprises 13 residues. Here the CDR3 DNA reads TGCGCCAGCAGCCCGGAGGGGGGGATGGCCCAGCATTTT. The encoded protein is CASSPEGGMAQHF. Full variable domain (missing parts from reference TRBV5-1 and TRBJ1-5): KAGVTQTPRYLIKTRGQQVTLSCSPISGHRSVSWYQQTPGQGLQFLFEYFSETQRNKGNFPGRFSGRQFSNSRSEMNVSTLELGDSALYLCASSPEGGMAQHFGDGTRLSIL.

In its sample, this clonotype was seen many times. The chain joins TRBV2 to TRBJ2-3; possibly TRBD1 for D (5 bases). The V and J ends lost 4 bases and 9 bases respectively, with 8 bases between them. CDR1 is SNHLY and CDR2 is FYNNEI in the germline V gene. This CDR3 has 11 amino acids. The CDR3 is CASSVDRTQYF. The CDR3 DNA is TGTGCCAGCAGTGTTGACAGAACGCAGTATTTT.

The chain carries TRBV4-3 and TRBJ1-2; possible D gene TRBD1, 5 bases. There are 16 residues in the CDR3. V was cut by 1 base and J by 7 bases, with 19 bases left in between. Germline lookup yields CDR1 LGHNA and CDR2 YSLEER. DNA of the CDR3: TGCGCCAGCAGCCAAGCCTGGCAGGGACCTCTGTCTGGCTACACCTTC. It is translated as CASSQAWQGPLSGYTF.

This chain joins TRBV5-4 and TRBJ2-1; D uncertain. This CDR3 is 17 amino acids long. CDR1 is SGHNT and CDR2 is YYREEE in the germline V gene (reference sequence). V lost 0 bases and J 3 bases, leaving 16 bases between the germline ends. The CDR3 loop reads CASSLVVSHLIYNEQFF. CDR3 bases: TGTGCCAGCAGCTTGGTGGTCTCACACCTCATCTACAATGAGCAGTTCTTC.

A remark on this clonotype: A read error may explain this, as a much larger clone is one base away. The DNA for the CDR3 is TGTGCCAGCAGTCGGCACCACCCAGAGACCCAGTACTTC. Its protein product is CASSRHHPETQYF. The rearrangement uses TRBV12-3 or TRBV12-4 and TRBJ2-5; D gene ambiguous. This CDR3 has 13 residues. Trimming left V 5 bases short and J 4 bases short, with 11 bases between.